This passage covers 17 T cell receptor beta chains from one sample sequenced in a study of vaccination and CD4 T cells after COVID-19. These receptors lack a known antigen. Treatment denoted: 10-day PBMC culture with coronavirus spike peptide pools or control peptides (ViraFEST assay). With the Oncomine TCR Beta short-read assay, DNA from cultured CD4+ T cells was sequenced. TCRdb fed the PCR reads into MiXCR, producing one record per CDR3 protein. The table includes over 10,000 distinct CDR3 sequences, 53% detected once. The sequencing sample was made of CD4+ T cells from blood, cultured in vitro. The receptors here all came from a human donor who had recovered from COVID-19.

Here the CDR3 DNA reads TGTGCCAGCAGTTTAGAGAGAACCGGGGAGCTGTTTTTT. This gives the protein CASSLERTGELFF. The chain recombines TRBV12-3 or TRBV12-4 with TRBJ2-2; D gene unclear. CDR3 size: 13 residues. Trimming removed 1 base from V and 5 bases from J, with 5 bases in between.

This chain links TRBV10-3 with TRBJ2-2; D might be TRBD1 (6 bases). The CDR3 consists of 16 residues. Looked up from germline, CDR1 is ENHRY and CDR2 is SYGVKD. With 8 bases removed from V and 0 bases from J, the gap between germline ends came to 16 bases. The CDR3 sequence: CAIRVIQGSNTGELFF. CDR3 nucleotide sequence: TGTGCCATCCGAGTTATCCAGGGGTCGAACACCGGGGAGCTGTTTTTT.

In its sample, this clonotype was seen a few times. For the CDR3, the DNA is TGTGCCAGCAGTGAGGGGAGGGGAGGCAATCAGCCCCAGCATTTT. Its protein product is CASSEGRGGNQPQHF. This rearrangement joins TRBV27 to TRBJ1-5, with D possibly matching TRBD1 (5 bases). V dropped 5 bases and J dropped 2 bases, with 13 bases sitting between them. The germline CDR1 and CDR2 sequences are MNHEY and SMNVEV (reference sequence). This CDR3 contains 15 residues.

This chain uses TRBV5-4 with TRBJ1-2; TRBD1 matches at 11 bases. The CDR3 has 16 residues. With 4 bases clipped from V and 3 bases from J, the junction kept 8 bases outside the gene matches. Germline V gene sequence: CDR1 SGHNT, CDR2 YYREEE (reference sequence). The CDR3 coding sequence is TGTGCCAGCAGCCCCGGAGGGGGACAGGGGGACTATGGCTACACCTTC. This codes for CASSPGGGQGDYGYTF.

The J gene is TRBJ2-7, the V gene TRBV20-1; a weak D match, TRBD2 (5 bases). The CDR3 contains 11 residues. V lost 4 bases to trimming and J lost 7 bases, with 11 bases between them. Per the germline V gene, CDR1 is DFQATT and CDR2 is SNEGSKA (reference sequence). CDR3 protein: CSATVPGEQYF. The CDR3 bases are TGCAGTGCTACAGTACCGGGGGAGCAGTACTTC.

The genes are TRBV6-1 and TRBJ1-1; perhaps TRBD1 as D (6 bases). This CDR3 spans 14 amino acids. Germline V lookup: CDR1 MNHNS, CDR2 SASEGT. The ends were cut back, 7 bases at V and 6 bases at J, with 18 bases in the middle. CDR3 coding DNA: TGTGCCAGCACCCTGAGGGGGGCCCGGCCTGAAGCTTTCTTT. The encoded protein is CASTLRGARPEAFF.

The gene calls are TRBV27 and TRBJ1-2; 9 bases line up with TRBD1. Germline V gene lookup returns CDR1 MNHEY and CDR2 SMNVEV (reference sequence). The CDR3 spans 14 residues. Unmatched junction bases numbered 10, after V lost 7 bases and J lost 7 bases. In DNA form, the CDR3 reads TGTGCCAGCACCGGGGACAGGGAAAGGGGTGGCTACACCTTC. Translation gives CASTGDRERGGYTF.

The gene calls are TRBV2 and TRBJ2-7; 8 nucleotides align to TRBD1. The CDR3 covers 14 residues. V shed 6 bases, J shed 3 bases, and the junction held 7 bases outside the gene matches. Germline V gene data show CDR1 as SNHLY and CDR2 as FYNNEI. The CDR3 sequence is CASSSTTGGYEQYF. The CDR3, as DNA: TGTGCCAGCAGCTCCACCACAGGGGGCTACGAGCAGTACTTC.

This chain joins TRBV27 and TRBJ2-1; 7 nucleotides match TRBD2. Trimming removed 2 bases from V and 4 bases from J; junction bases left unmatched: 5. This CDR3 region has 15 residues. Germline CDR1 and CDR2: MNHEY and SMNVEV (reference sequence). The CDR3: CASSLKSGEYNEQFF. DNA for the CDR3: TGTGCCAGCAGTTTAAAGAGCGGGGAGTACAATGAGCAGTTCTTC.

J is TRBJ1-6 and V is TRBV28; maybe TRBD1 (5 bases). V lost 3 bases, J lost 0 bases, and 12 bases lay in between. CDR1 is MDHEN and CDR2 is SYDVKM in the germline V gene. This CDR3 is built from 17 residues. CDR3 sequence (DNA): TGTGCCAGCAGTTTTGGGACGTCGAGCTCCTATAATTCACCCCTCCACTTT. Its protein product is CASSFGTSSSYNSPLHF.

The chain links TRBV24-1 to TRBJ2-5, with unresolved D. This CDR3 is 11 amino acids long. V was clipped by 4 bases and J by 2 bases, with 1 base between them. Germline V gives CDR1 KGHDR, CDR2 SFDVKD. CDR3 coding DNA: TGTGCCACCAGTGAACAAGAGACCCAGTACTTC. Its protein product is CATSEQETQYF.

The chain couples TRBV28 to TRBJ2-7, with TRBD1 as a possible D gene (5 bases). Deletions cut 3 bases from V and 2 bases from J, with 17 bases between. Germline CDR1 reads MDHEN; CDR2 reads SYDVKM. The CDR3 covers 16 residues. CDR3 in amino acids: CASSLEGAPVPYEQYF. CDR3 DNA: TGTGCCAGCAGTTTGGAAGGGGCCCCTGTACCCTACGAGCAGTACTTC.

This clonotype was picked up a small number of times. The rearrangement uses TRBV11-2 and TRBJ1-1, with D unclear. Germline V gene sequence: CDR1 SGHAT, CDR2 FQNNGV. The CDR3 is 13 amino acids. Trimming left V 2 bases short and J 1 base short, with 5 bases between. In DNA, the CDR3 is TGTGCCAGCAGCTTAAGAGAGAACACTGAAGCTTTCTTT. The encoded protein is CASSLRENTEAFF.

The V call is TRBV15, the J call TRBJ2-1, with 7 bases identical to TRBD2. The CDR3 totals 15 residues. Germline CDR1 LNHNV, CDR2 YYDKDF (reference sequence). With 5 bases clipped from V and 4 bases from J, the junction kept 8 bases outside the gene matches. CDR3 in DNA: TGTGCCACCAGCTCTGGGGGGGATCCATACAATGAGCAGTTCTTC. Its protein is CATSSGGDPYNEQFF.

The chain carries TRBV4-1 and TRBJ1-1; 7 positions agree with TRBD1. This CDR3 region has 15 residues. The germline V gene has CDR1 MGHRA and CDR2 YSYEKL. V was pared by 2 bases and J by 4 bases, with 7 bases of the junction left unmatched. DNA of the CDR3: TGCGCCAGCAGCCAATCGACAGGGAGGGCCACTGAAGCTTTCTTT. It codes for CASSQSTGRATEAFF.

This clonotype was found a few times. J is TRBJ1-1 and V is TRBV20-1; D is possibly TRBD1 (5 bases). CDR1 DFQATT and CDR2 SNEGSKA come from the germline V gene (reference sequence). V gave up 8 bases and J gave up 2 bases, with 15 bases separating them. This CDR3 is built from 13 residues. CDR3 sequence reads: CSPWGRGNTEAFF. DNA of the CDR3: TGCAGTCCCTGGGGACGGGGAAACACTGAAGCTTTCTTT.

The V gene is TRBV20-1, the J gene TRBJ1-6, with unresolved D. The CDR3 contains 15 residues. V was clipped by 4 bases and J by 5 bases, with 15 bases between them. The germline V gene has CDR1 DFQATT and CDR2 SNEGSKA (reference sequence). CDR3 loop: CSAILDDRDNSPLHF. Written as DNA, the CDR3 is TGCAGTGCTATACTTGATGACCGAGATAATTCACCCCTCCACTTT.